A selection of T cell receptor beta chains follows, all from one sample in a study of cytomegalovirus exposure and HLA in healthy donors. The protocol was immunoSEQ multiplex PCR, while the TCRdb copy is restricted to in-frame clones and leaves out a portion. The listing records 100,000 to 150,000 clones. The sample taken for sequencing was PBMCs. These receptors were obtained from a woman aged 40 to 50 in good health and CMV-seronegative. The CDR3 runs from the conserved cysteine through the conserved F or W. D genes are given only for firm matches.

DNA: TGTGCCAGCAGCTTGGAAGGGGGAAGGATCAACTCCTATAATTCACCCCTCCACTTT
CDR3: CASSLEGGRINSYNSPLHF
J: TRBJ1-6
V: TRBV5-4
D: -

DNA: TGTGCCAGCAGCGAGGGACAGGGGGCCTACGAGCAGTACTTC
CDR3: CASSEGQGAYEQYF
J: TRBJ2-7
V: TRBV9
D: TRBD1

DNA: TGTGCCAGCTCACCCGGACAGGGTAACTATGGCTACACCTTC
CDR3: CASSPGQGNYGYTF
J: TRBJ1-2
V: TRBV18
D: TRBD1

DNA: TGTGCCAGTAGTATGGGCGACGCGAACACTGAAGCTTTCTTT
CDR3: CASSMGDANTEAFF
J: TRBJ1-1
V: TRBV19
D: -

DNA: TGTGCCAGCAGTGAAGACAGGGCTAACTTCGGAAACACCATATATTTT
CDR3: CASSEDRANFGNTIYF
J: TRBJ1-3
V: TRBV2
D: -

DNA: TGTGCCAGCAGCCCCCAGGGATCTAACTATGGCTACACCTTC
CDR3: CASSPQGSNYGYTF
J: TRBJ1-2
V: TRBV6-1
D: -

DNA: TGTGCCAGCAGCTCCAACAGGATGACCCGGCGGTTCGATACGCAGTATTTT
CDR3: CASSSNRMTRRFDTQYF
J: TRBJ2-3
V: TRBV7-9
D: -

DNA: TGTGCCAGCAGTTACTCTGGGGCAGGGAAGTGGTACGAGCAGTACTTC
CDR3: CASSYSGAGKWYEQYF
J: TRBJ2-7
V: TRBV6-6
D: -

DNA: TGTGCCAGCAGCCCCCCCAGACAGGGGAACACTGAAGCTTTCTTT
CDR3: CASSPPRQGNTEAFF
J: TRBJ1-1
V: TRBV5-4
D: TRBD1

DNA: TGCAGCGTGGCCACTAGGACTAGCGGGGGGACAAACACCGGGGAGCTGTTTTTT
CDR3: CSVATRTSGGTNTGELFF
J: TRBJ2-2
V: TRBV29-1
D: TRBD2

DNA: TGCGCCAGCAGTGAGGACCCTAGAATGGGGCAGGGTAGCTACACCTTC
CDR3: CASSEDPRMGQGSYTF
J: TRBJ1-2
V: TRBV10-1
D: -

DNA: TGTGCCAGCAGCTTGTGGTTACAGCGGGAAGAGACCCAGTACTTC
CDR3: CASSLWLQREETQYF
J: TRBJ2-5
V: TRBV5-5
D: -

DNA: TGTGCCAGCAGCTTAGATCCGGAGGACTATGGCTACACCTTC
CDR3: CASSLDPEDYGYTF
J: TRBJ1-2
V: TRBV7-9
D: -

DNA: TGTGCCAGTAGTGTAGACCGGGACAATAGCAATCAGCCCCAGCATTTT
CDR3: CASSVDRDNSNQPQHF
J: TRBJ1-5
V: TRBV19
D: -

DNA: TGTGCCAGCAGCTTTAGGTCAGGGGCCGATAATTCACCCCTCCACTTT
CDR3: CASSFRSGADNSPLHF
J: TRBJ1-6
V: TRBV7-8
D: -

DNA: TGTGCCAGCAGCTCAATGACAGGGGTCGGAGGCTACACCTTC
CDR3: CASSSMTGVGGYTF
J: TRBJ1-2
V: TRBV7-3
D: TRBD1

DNA: TGTGCCAGTAGTATGAAGGGGTCCCTGTCTTATGGCTACACCTTC
CDR3: CASSMKGSLSYGYTF
J: TRBJ1-2
V: TRBV19
D: -

DNA: TGTGCCAGCAGCCGACGGGAGGGGGATCAGCCCCAGCATTTT
CDR3: CASSRREGDQPQHF
J: TRBJ1-5
V: TRBV2
D: -